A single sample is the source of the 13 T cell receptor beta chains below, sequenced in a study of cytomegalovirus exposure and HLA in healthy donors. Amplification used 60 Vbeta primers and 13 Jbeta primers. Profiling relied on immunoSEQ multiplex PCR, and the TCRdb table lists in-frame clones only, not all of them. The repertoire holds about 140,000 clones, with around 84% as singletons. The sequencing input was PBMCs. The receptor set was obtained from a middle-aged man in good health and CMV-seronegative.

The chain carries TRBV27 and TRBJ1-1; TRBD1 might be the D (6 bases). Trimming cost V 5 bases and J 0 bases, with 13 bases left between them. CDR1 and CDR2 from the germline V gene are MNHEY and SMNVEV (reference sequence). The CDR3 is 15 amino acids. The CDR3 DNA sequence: TGTGCCAGCAGTCGCCAGGGGATGATGAACACTGAAGCTTTCTTT. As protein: CASSRQGMMNTEAFF.

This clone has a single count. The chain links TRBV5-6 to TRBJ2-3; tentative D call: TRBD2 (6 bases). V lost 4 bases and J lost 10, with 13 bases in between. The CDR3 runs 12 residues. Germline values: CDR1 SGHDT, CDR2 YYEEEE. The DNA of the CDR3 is TGTGCCAGCAGCGTGGGGACTTATTCGCAGTATTTT. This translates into CASSVGTYSQYF.

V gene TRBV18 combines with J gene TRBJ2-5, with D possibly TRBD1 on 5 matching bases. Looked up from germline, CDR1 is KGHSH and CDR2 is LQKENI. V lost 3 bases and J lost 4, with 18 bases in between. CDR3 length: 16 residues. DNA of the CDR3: TGTGCCAGCTCACCTTCAGAGCAAGGGGTTGGAGAGACCCAGTACTTC. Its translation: CASSPSEQGVGETQYF.

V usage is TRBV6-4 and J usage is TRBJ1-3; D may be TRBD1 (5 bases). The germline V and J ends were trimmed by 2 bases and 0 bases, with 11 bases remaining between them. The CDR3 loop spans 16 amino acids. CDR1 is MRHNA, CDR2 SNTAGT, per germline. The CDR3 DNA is TGTGCCAGCAGTGACAGGGGCACGAGCTCTGGAAACACCATATATTTT. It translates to CASSDRGTSSGNTIYF.

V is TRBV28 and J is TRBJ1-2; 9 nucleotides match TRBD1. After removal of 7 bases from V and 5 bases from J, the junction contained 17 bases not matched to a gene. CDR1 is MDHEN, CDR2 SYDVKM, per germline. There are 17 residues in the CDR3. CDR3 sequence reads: CASTTSGQGYLMYGYTF. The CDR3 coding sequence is TGTGCCAGCACTACCTCGGGACAGGGATACCTTATGTATGGCTACACCTTC.

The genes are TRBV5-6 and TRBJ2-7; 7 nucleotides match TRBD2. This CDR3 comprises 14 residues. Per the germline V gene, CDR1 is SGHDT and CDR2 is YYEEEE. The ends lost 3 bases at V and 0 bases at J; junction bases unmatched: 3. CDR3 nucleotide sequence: TGTGCCAGCAGCTGGGGGGGGAGCTCCTACGAGCAGTACTTC. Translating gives CASSWGGSSYEQYF.

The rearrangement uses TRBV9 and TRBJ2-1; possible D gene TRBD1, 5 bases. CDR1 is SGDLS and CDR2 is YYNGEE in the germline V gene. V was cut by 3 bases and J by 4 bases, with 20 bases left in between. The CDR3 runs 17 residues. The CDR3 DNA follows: TGTGCCAGCAGCGCCACAATAGGACATTTGATATACAATGAGCAGTTCTTC. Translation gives CASSATIGHLIYNEQFF.

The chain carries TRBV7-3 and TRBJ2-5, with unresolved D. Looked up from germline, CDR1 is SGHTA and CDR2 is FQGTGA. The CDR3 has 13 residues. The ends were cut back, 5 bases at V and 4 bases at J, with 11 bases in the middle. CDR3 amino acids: CASSPQAVETQYF. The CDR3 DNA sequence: TGTGCCAGCAGCCCGCAGGCCGTAGAGACCCAGTACTTC.

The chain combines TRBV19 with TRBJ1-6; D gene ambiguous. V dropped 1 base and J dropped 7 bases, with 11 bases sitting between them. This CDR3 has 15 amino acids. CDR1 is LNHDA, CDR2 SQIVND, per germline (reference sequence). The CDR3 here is CASSIGPGKNSPLHF. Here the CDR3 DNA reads TGTGCCAGTAGTATAGGCCCCGGGAAAAATTCACCCCTCCACTTT.

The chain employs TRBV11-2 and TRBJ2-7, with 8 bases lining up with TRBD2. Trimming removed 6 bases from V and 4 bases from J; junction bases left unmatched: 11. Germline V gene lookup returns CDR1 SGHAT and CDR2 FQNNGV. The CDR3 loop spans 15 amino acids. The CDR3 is CASRRASGGKYEQYF. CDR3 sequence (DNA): TGTGCCAGCAGAAGGGCCAGCGGGGGCAAATACGAGCAGTACTTC.

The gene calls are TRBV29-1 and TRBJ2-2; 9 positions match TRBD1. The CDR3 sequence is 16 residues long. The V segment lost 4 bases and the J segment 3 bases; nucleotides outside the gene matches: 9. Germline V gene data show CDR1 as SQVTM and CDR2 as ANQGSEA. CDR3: CSVATPGTGYTGELFF. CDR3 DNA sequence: TGCAGCGTTGCGACACCCGGGACAGGGTACACCGGGGAGCTGTTTTTT.

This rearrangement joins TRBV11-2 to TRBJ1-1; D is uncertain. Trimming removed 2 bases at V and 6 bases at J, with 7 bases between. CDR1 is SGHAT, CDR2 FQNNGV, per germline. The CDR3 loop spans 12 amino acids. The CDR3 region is CASSLIRSEAFF. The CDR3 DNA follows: TGTGCCAGCAGCTTAATCCGGTCTGAAGCTTTCTTT.

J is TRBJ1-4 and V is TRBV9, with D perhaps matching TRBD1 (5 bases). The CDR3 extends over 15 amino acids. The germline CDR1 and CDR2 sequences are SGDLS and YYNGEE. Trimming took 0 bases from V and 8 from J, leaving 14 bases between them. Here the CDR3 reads CASSVEAGRGEKLFF. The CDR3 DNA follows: TGTGCCAGCAGCGTAGAGGCAGGGAGGGGAGAAAAACTGTTTTTT.